The present entry profiles one TCR beta chain with its context. It lacks a known antigen. Base qualities are not recorded, but no much larger clone differs from it by a single base. The data belong to a study of cytomegalovirus exposure and HLA in healthy donors (dated by TCRdb to 2015 to 2018). About the investigation overall: In an earlier analysis of roughly 590 of the donors, 276 Gb of sequence data and 117 million unique TCR beta sequences from 180 million or so T cells were reported. Roughly 320 gigabases of sequencing data and around 80 million unique TCR sequences made up an early release that covered approximately 700 HLA-typed donors. The genetic ancestry cluster associated with self-reported Caucasian donors included 65% to 90% of the 398 genotyped donors. The study aimed to test whether signatures of past pathogen exposure could be identified by cataloging public T cell receptors. The study used immunosequencing to profile the T cell repertoires of under 700 subjects and linked those repertoires to cytomegalovirus serostatus. Besides the first cohort of around 670 subjects, a separate validation cohort made up of roughly 120 different subjects was used. To predict cytomegalovirus infection status, the study brought together high-throughput TCR immunosequencing, statistical association of individual TCRs with disease status, and machine learning. A later analysis re-analyzed previously published TCR beta repertoires from roughly 600 donors and added high-resolution HLA genotyping to study TCR occurrence patterns. Rather than using new phenotypic data, the later analysis identified candidate immune exposures from TCR beta sequences and from how often those sequences occurred across donors. An earlier analysis of 587 of the donors applied high-throughput TCR beta sequencing to assess whether each TCR beta V gene segment acted as functional or pseudogenic. Donor age, sex, ethnicity and CMV serostatus were collected together with the repertoire data. In a later genetic analysis, genome-wide SNP genotypes for about three fifths of the 666 donors were used, and that subset was treated as a discovery cohort. All discovery cohort repertoires had been generated using a single sequencing platform. Class I and class II HLA loci were covered by the typing at four-digit resolution. The number of typed donors differed by locus: roughly 629-630 for A, B, C, DRB1 and DQB1; approximately 530 for DQA1; approximately 610 for DPA1; and around 490 for DPB1. Because of strong linkage in the cohort, a handful of DR-DQ haplotypes were treated as single units for association and clustering. On average, around 240,000 unique TCR beta nucleotide sequences were sequenced per donor among 350 to 400 genotyped donors of the cohort, with roughly 18% of those sequences being non-productive. The full study reports these points: It was suggested by the authors that the approach could potentially be generalized to other disease states and immunological phenotypes. This cohort had only TCR beta chains sequenced, and the lack of alpha or paired-chain data limited which features could be detected. Roughly uniform sequencing depth across donors was assumed in presence/absence analyses, although this assumption may not hold. When HLA alleles, especially DR and DQ, strongly co-occurred, attributing TCR associations to individual alleles was difficult. Compared with equally common non-associated chains, HLA-associated TCR beta chains in a later analysis were more clonally expanded and had lower generation probabilities. Immune exposure information for the cohort was limited to CMV serostatus. Correlated functional status among segregating V segments might reflect linkage disequilibrium, but an unknown experimental factor could not be ruled out. A cluster of highly shared sequence variants was judged likely to represent a technical artifact of the sequencing pipeline. In an earlier analysis of about 600 of the donors, most TCR beta V segments appeared in productive rearrangements about 87% or about 30% of the time, broadly matching IMGT annotations. Because some donors lacked HLA typing at each locus, the association tests relied only on the typed subset. A further reported finding was that TCR beta sequences accurately predicted the HLA-A and HLA-B alleles for most subjects in the first cohort. Compared with the 666-donor mean, donors in an Asian-associated ancestry cluster had fewer N-insertions in productive TCRs, according to a later genetic analysis. In a later genetic analysis, a missense DCLRE1C variant was associated with V-gene and J-gene trimming of TCR beta chains, and the association was replicated in an independent cohort. In a later analysis, most CMV-associated TCR beta chains were found to appear HLA-restricted, with HLA associations seemingly driven largely by CMV exposure. In vitro tests confirmed that a few of the cytomegalovirus-associated TCR beta chains recognize cytomegalovirus antigens. Because the 87-base-pair reads could not distinguish some IMGT-functional V segments, including TRBV6-2 and TRBV6-3, those segments were excluded. Most TCR sequences were seen in very few donors, while some public TCRs were found in many individuals. The study listed approximately 160 TCR beta chains as associated with cytomegalovirus. The earlier analysis of some 560 of the donors excluded roughly 16 rarely observed V segments, including chromosome 9 orphons, because counts were too low. The classifier was reported to diagnose cytomegalovirus status with high specificity and sensitivity in both the original cohort and the validation cohort. In a later analysis, several top co-occurrence clusters were reported to appear linked to parvovirus B19, influenza, CMV and Epstein-Barr virus. A later analysis found that TCR association rates varied across HLA loci, with DRB1 alleles showing the most associated TCRs and HLA-C alleles the fewest. Specific HLA alleles were associated with 15,000 to 20,000 TCR beta sequences at a false discovery rate of 0.05 in a later analysis.

Libraries were prepared through the immunoSEQ multiplex PCR assay. For the multiplex PCR, a mixture combining 60 forward primers for TCR Vbeta segments and 13 reverse primers for TCR Jbeta segments was used. Amplification of the CDR3 region of rearranged TCR beta genes was performed with a multiplex PCR assay on genomic DNA. The amplified TCR beta libraries were sequenced on the Illumina HiSeq System as 87-base-pair reads. The published analysis was carried out like this. Across the 500 to 700 repertoires, a later analysis counted 78 million or so unique TCR beta chains, approximately 12 million of which were shared by at least two donors. Raw reads were error-corrected and collapsed into unique sequences by a nearest-neighbor algorithm in which closely related sequences were merged to remove PCR and sequencing errors. To assign V, D and J gene segments, CDR3 sequences were aligned to IMGT reference sequences. Each retained sequence needed at least a six-nucleotide match to both a V gene segment and a J gene segment. A rearrangement was called productive if the CDR3 had no stop codons and remained in frame with V and J, and every other rearrangement was called non-productive. CDR3 was defined according to IMGT convention as the region running from the second conserved V-encoded cysteine to the conserved J-encoded phenylalanine. The earlier analysis of 500 to 600 of the donors excluded sequences that lacked an unambiguous match to a single V gene segment. An earlier analysis of several hundred of the donors called V segments functional above 56.7% productive rearrangements and segregating when the between-donor standard deviation exceeded 5%. A statistical classification framework was built for diagnosing cytomegalovirus status from the catalog of TCR beta chain sequences. A later analysis assigned V and J genes by comparing TCR nucleotide sequences with IMGT/GENE-DB human TR gene sequences. The TCRdist pipeline was used in a later analysis to assign CDR3 sequences and most-parsimonious VDJ recombination scenarios. In a later analysis, every TCR beta chain was defined by the combination of its CDR3 amino acid sequence and its V-gene family, and reads without a unique V-gene family were dropped. In a later analysis, 450 to 600 highly shared, low-generation-probability nucleotide sequences were removed to address suspected cross-contamination and a sequencing artifact. A later analysis calculated a clonal expansion index for each public chain from normalized within-repertoire ranks of inferred template counts. Generation probabilities in a later analysis came from a VDJ recombination model fitted to out-of-frame rearrangements, and those results were checked against IGoR. Hypergeometric tests were used in a later analysis to score TCR-TCR, TCR-HLA and TCR-CMV co-occurrence, with a repertoire-size bias correction applied to the TCR pairs. A later analysis estimated false discovery rates by permuting HLA or CMV assignments 20 times. In a later analysis, co-occurring TCRs were grouped using DBSCAN, with TCRdist sequence similarity added in when clustering inside HLA-allele-positive subsets. For co-occurrence clustering, repertoires with fewer than 30,000 or more than 120,000 public chains were excluded, along with roughly 5 repertoires with anomalous nucleotide sharing. TCRdb obtained this table from immuneACCESS and retained in-frame rearrangements with V and J assigned. These tables miss some clones; where compared with another copy, unresolved V genes account for less than half of the shortfall, and the remainder is unexplained. That table supplies the V and J calls and clone size; D and trimming were determined from the DNA. Here the sample has about 92,000 clones; about 85% occur a single time. Of the sample, roughly 1.2% is held by the ten largest clones.

The cohort was made up of 650 to 700 healthy bone marrow donors. At the time of sampling, every cohort member was nominally healthy, though immune exposures that went unrecorded were likely present. The donor was CMV seropositive and was included in the group of 250 to 300 seropositive cohort members. A peripheral blood sample was collected from each donor, and TCR beta sequencing was performed on peripheral blood mononuclear cells. The Qiagen DNeasy Blood Extraction Kit was used to extract genomic DNA from the blood cell samples. The CDR1 and CDR2 encoded by the germline V gene are SGHAT and FQNNGV. Including the terminal cysteine and phenylalanine, the CDR3 comprises 14 residues. The kept DNA is CDR3 alone, 42 bases in frame from the first base. A distance of 9 bases separates the germline ends of V and J, which lose 2 bases and 2 bases respectively.

The sequence is built from TRBV11-2 and TRBJ1-2, with no confidently assigned D gene. The clonotype originates from a girl aged 2-10 years in good health and CMV-seropositive. The sequenced sample was PBMCs. The CDR3: CASSLPGSNYGYTF. The DNA reads as follows: TGTGCCAGCAGCTTACCAGGTTCCAACTATGGCTACACCTTC.